The 3 T cell receptor beta chains given below trace back to one sample, sequenced in a study of identical twins' blood T cells. One entry per CDR3 protein, called by TCRdb with MiXCR from the 5' RACE reads. The data contain 350,000 to 400,000 distinct CDR3 sequences, about 28% of them singletons. Sample: PBMCs. The receptors shown here come from a woman aged 18-49 years in good health.

This clonotype was counted between two and nine times. The CDR3 DNA is TGCATCAGCACTTCGACAGGGGGCGACTATGGCTACACCTTC. Amino acids: CISTSTGGDYGYTF. This sequence joins TRBV29-1 and TRBJ1-2; 10 bases align to TRBD1. Germline values: CDR1 SQVTM, CDR2 ANQGSEA. CDR3 length equals 14 residues.

The V gene is TRBV10-2, the J gene TRBJ2-2; D is perhaps TRBD2 (5 bases). The V gene's germline CDR1 is WSHSY and CDR2 SAAADI. The CDR3 has 14 residues. Trimming cost V 0 bases and J 7 bases, with 9 bases left between them. This CDR3 is CASSESPGYGELFF. The CDR3 nucleotides are TGCGCCAGCAGTGAGTCCCCGGGATACGGGGAGCTGTTTTTT.

The chain uses TRBV20-1 and TRBJ2-1; no firm D call. This CDR3 has 15 amino acids. Germline CDR1 DFQATT, CDR2 SNEGSKA (reference sequence). Trimming pared 0 bases from V and 0 bases from J, leaving 9 bases between. Here the CDR3 DNA reads TGCAGTGCTAGAGACAGACTGTCCTCCTACAATGAGCAGTTCTTC. It yields the protein CSARDRLSSYNEQFF.